This T cell receptor (beta chain) comes out of a study of blood T cell repertoires in COVID-19. The overall study: T cells, B-cell-depleted T cells, or PBMCs supplied cDNA or gDNA.

This table comes from immunoSEQ multiplex PCR, and its TCRdb copy is limited to in-frame clones, with some not included. Of fewer than 200,000 clones in the sample, around 85% were seen once. The sequence came from an older woman with acute or convalescent COVID-19. The sample was peripheral blood.

In nucleotides, the CDR3 is TGTGCCAGCGGACAGGGGGCACAGCCCCAGCATTTT. Protein sequence: CASGQGAQPQHF. The chain carries TRBV2 and TRBJ1-5; 11 bases align to TRBD1. Trimming at V came to 8 bases and at J to 7 bases, leaving 1 base not matched to a gene. The CDR3 is 12 residues long. Germline V gene lookup returns CDR1 SNHLY and CDR2 FYNNEI. The variable domain in full, completed from reference TRBV2 and TRBJ1-5, reads EPEVTQTPSHQVTQMGQEVILRCVPISNHLYFYWYRQILGQKVEFLVSFYNNEISEKSEIFDDQFSVERPDGSNFTLKIRSTKLEDSAMYFCASGQGAQPQHFGDGTRLSIL.